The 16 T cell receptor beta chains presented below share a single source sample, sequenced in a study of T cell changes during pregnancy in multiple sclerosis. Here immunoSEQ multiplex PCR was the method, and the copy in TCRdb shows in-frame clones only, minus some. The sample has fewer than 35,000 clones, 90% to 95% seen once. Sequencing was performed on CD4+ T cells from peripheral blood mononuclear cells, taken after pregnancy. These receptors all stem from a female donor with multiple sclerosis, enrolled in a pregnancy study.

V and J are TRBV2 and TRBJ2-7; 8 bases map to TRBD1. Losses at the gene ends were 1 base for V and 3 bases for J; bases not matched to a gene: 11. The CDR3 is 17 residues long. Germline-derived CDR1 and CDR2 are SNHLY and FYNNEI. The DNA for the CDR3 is TGTGCCAGCAGTGAAGGGGAAAACCGGGACAGGCTCTACGAGCAGTACTTC. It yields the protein CASSEGENRDRLYEQYF.

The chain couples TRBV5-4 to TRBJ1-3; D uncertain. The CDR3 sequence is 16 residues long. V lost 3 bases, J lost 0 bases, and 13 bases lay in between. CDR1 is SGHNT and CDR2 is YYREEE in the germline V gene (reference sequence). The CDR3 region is CASSSPDWSSGNTIYF. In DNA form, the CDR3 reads TGTGCCAGCAGCTCCCCGGACTGGTCCTCTGGAAACACCATATATTTT.

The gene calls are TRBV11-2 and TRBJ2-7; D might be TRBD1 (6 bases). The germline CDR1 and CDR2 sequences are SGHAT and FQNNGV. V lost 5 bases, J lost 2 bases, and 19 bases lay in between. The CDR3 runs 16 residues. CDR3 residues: CASSLAFRDKTYEQYF. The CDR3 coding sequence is TGTGCCAGCAGCCTTGCCTTCCGGGACAAAACCTACGAGCAGTACTTC.

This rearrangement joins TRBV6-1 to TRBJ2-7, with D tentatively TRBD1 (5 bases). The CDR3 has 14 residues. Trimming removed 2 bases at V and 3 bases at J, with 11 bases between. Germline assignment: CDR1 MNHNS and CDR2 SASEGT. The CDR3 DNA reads TGTGCCAGCAGTGAATCAGGGAACCACTACGAGCAGTACTTC. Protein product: CASSESGNHYEQYF.

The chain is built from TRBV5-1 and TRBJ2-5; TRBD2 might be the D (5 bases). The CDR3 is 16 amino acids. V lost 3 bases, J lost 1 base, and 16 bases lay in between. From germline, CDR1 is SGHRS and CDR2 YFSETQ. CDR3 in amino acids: CASSWAGLSVQETQYF. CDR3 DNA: TGCGCCAGCAGCTGGGCAGGACTCTCGGTCCAAGAGACCCAGTACTTC. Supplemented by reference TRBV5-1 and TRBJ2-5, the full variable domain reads KAGVTQTPRYLIKTRGQQVTLSCSPISGHRSVSWYQQTPGQGLQFLFEYFSETQRNKGNFPGRFSGRQFSNSRSEMNVSTLELGDSALYLCASSWAGLSVQETQYFGPGTRLLVL.

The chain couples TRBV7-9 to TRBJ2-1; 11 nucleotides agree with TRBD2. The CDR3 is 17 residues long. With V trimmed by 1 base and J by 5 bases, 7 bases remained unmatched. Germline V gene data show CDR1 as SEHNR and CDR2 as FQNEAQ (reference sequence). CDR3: CASSLGTLAGGHNEQFF. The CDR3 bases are TGTGCCAGCAGCTTAGGGACCCTAGCGGGAGGCCACAATGAGCAGTTCTTC.

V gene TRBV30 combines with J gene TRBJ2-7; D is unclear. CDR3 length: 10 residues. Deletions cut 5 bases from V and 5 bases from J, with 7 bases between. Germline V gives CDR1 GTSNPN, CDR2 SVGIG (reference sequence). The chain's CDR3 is CAWRRDEQYF. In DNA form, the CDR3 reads TGTGCCTGGCGGAGAGACGAGCAGTACTTC.

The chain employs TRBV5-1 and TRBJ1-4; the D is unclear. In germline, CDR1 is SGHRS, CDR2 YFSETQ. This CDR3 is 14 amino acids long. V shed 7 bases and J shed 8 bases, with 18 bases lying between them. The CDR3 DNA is TGCGCCAGCTCGAGTGGGCAGCAAAGGGAAAAACTGTTTTTT. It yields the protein CASSSGQQREKLFF.

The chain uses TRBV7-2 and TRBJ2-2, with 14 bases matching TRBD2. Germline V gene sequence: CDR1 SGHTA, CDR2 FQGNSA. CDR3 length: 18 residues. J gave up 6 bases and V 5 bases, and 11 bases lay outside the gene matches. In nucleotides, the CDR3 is TGTGCCAGCAGCCGCTATGGGACTAGCGGGGGATGGGCCGGGGAGCTGTTTTTT. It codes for CASSRYGTSGGWAGELFF.

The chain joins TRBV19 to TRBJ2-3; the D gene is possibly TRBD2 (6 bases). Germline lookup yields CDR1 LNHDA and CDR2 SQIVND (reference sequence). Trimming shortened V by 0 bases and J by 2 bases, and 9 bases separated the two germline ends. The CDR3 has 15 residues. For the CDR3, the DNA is TGTGCCAGTAGTATAGAGCGGGACCCCACAGATACGCAGTATTTT. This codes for CASSIERDPTDTQYF.

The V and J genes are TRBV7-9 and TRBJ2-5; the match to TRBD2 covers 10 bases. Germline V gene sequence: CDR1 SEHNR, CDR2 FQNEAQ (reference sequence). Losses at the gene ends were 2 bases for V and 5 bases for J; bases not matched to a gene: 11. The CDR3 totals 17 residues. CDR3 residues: CASSLNRLAGAGETQYF. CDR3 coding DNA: TGTGCCAGCAGCTTAAACCGGCTAGCGGGAGCGGGGGAGACCCAGTACTTC. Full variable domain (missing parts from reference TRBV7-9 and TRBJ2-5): DTGVSQNPRHKITKRGQNVTFRCDPISEHNRLYWYRQTLGQGPEFLTYFQNEAQLEKSRLLSDRFSAERPKGSFSTLEIQRTEQGDSAMYLCASSLNRLAGAGETQYFGPGTRLLVL.

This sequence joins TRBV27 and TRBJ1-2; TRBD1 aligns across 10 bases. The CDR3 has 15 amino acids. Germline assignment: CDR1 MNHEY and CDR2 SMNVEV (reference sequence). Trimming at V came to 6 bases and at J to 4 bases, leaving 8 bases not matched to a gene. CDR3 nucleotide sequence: TGTGCCAGCAGAAGAGACAGGGGGCTTTCCTATGGCTACACCTTC. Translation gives CASRRDRGLSYGYTF.

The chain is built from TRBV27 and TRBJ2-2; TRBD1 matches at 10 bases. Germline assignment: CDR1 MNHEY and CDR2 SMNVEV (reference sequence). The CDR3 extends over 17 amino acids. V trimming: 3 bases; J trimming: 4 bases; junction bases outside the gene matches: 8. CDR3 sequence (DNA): TGTGCCAGCAGTTTGGAAGACAGGGGGCCTATCACCGGGGAGCTGTTTTTT. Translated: CASSLEDRGPITGELFF.

Here the CDR3 reads CSVATQGLDTEAFF. In nucleotides, the CDR3 is TGCAGCGTGGCCACACAGGGTCTGGACACTGAAGCTTTCTTT. The V call is TRBV29-1, the J call TRBJ1-1; possible D gene TRBD1, 6 bases. The CDR3 is 14 residues long. Trimming took off 6 bases at V and 3 bases at J, with 17 bases between the two ends. CDR1 is SQVTM, CDR2 ANQGSEA, per germline.

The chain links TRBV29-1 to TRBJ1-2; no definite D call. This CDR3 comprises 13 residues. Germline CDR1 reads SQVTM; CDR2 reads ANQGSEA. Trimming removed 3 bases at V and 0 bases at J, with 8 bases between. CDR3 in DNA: TGCAGCGTTGAGTTCAGAACTAACTATGGCTACACCTTC. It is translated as CSVEFRTNYGYTF.

DNA for the CDR3: TGTGCCAGTAGTGGGAAGGGGGCCCATATCTCCTACAATGAGCAGTTCTTC. Protein sequence: CASSGKGAHISYNEQFF. This chain joins TRBV19 and TRBJ2-1, with 7 nucleotides matching TRBD1. The CDR3 extends over 17 amino acids. Germline V gene lookup returns CDR1 LNHDA and CDR2 SQIVND (reference sequence). Losses at the gene ends were 5 bases for V and 0 bases for J; bases not matched to a gene: 10.